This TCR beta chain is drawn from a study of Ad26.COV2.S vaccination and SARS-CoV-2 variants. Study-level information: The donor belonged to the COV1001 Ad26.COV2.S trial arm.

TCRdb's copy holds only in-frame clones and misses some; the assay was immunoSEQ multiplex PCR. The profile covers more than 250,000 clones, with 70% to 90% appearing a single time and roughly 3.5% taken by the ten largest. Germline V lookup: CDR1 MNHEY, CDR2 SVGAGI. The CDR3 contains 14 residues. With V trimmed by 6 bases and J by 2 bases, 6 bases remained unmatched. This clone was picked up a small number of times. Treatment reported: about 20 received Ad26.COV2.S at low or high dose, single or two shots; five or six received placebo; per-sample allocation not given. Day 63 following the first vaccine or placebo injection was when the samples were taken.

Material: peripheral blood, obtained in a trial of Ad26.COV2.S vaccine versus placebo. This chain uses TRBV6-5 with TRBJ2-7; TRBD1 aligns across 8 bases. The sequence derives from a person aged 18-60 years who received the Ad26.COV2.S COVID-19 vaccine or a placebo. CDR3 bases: TGTGCCAGCAGCCCCCTGACAGGGGCCTACGAGCAGTACTTC. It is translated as CASSPLTGAYEQYF.